This T cell receptor (beta chain) was sequenced in a study of T cells in Graves' hyperthyroidism and ophthalmopathy. Study-wide results and limits: It was a median about 7.1 months before onset that the model predicted ophthalmopathy.

The CDR3 spans 14 residues. In germline, CDR1 is SGHTS, CDR2 YDEGEE. The ends lost 1 base at V and 9 bases at J; junction bases unmatched: 1. RNA transcripts provided the source from which TCR beta CDR3 regions were amplified. In the first-round RT-PCR of the TCR CDR3, the HTBI primer set was used. Each CDR3 protein is one row after TCRdb ran MiXCR on the multiplex PCR reads. The repertoire consists of some 420,000 distinct CDR3 sequences, with about 13% occurring once and the leading ten covering 4% to 6.5%. In its sample, this clonotype was seen many times. Its antigen is still unknown. The V gene is TRBV5-8, the J gene TRBJ2-1; 13 bases line up with TRBD2. The sample comprised blood. The sequence derives from a woman aged 18-29 years with Graves' hyperthyroidism. CDR3 coding DNA: TGTGCCAGCAGCTTGACTAGCGGGAGGGGTGAGCAGTTCTTC. This gives the protein CASSLTSGRGEQFF.